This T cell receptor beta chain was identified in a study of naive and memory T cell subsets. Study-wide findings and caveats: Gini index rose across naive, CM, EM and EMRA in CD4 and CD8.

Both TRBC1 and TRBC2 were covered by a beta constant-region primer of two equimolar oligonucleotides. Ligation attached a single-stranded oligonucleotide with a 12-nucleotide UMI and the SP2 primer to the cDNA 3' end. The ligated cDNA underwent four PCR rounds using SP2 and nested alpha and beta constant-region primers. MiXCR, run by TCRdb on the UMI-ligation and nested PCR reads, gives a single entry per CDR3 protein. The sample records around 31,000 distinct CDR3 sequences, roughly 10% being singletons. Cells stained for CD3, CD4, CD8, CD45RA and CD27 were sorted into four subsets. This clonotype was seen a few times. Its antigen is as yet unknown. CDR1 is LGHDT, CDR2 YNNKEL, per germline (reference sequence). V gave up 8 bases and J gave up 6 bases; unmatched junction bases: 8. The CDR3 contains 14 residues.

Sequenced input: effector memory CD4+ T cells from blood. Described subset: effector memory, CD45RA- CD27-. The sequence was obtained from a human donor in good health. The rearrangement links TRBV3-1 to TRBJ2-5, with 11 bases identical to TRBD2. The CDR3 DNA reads TGTGCCAGCCTACAGACTAGCGGGATGAAGACCCAGTACTTC. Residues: CASLQTSGMKTQYF.